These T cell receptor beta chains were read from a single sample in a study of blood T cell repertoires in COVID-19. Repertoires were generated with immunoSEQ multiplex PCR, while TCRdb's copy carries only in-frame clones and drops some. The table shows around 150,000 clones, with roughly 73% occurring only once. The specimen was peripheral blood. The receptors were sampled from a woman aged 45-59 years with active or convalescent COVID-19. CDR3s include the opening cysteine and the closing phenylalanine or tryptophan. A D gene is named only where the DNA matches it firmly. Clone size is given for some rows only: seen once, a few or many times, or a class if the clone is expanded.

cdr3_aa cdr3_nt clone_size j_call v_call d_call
CASSLVRGNSEQYF TGTGCCAGCAGCTTAGTCCGGGGAAACTCCGAGCAGTACTTC NA TRBJ2-7 TRBV13 NA
CASSWRLAGRETQYF TGTGCCAGCAGCTGGAGACTAGCGGGGAGAGAGACCCAGTACTTC many TRBJ2-5 TRBV5-4 TRBD2
CASSWTGQGDNTEAFF TGCGCCAGCAGCTGGACGGGACAGGGGGATAACACTGAAGCTTTCTTT NA TRBJ1-1 TRBV5-1 TRBD1
CASSPTRTPGSNSPLHF TGTGCCAGCAGTCCGACCCGGACCCCGGGGTCTAATTCACCCCTCCACTTT NA TRBJ1-6 TRBV28 NA
CASSEGKGRRGYTF TGTGCCAGCAGTGAAGGGAAGGGGAGGAGAGGCTACACCTTC NA TRBJ1-2 TRBV6-1 NA
CASSQENLAGTDTQYF TGTGCCAGCAGCCAAGAGAATCTAGCGGGCACAGATACGCAGTATTTT NA TRBJ2-3 TRBV4-2 TRBD2
CASSEPLGRGANYGYTF TGTGCCAGCAGTGAACCACTGGGCAGGGGGGCTAACTATGGCTACACCTTC once TRBJ1-2 TRBV6-1 TRBD1
CASSFRGPDTEAFF TGTGCCAGCAGCTTTCGGGGTCCAGACACTGAAGCTTTCTTT NA TRBJ1-1 TRBV7-9 NA
CASRPGQGVYTGELFF TGTGCCAGTAGGCCCGGACAGGGAGTGTACACCGGGGAGCTGTTTTTT few TRBJ2-2 TRBV19 TRBD1
CASSPPLGGGRLDTGELFF TGTGCCAGCAGCCCCCCGCTAGGGGGCGGGAGGTTGGACACCGGGGAGCTGTTTTTT few TRBJ2-2 TRBV7-3 NA
CASSLEGGNYGYTF TGTGCCAGCAGTTTGGAGGGAGGCAACTATGGCTACACCTTC NA TRBJ1-2 TRBV6-6 NA